This record concerns one T cell receptor beta chain sequence. Its antigen is currently unknown. The V segment lost 2 bases and the J segment 3 bases; nucleotides outside the gene matches: 7. CDR3 length: 15 residues. Germline assignment: CDR1 SGHRS and CDR2 YFSETQ. The sample belongs to a study of cytomegalovirus exposure and HLA in healthy donors. General study points: Researchers had no immune exposure information except CMV serostatus available.

PCR was performed using 60 Vbeta and 13 Jbeta primers. Method: immunoSEQ multiplex PCR; TCRdb's copy keeps in-frame clones and lacks some. This sample has some 150,000 clones, with roughly 76% found just once. The TCR originated in a woman aged 50 to 65 in good health and CMV-seronegative. Sample: PBMCs. This chain connects TRBV5-1 to TRBJ2-5, with 7 bases fitting TRBD2. CDR3 sequence: CASSFFGGSEETQYF. Written as DNA, the CDR3 is TGCGCCAGCAGCTTTTTCGGGGGGTCGGAAGAGACCCAGTACTTC.